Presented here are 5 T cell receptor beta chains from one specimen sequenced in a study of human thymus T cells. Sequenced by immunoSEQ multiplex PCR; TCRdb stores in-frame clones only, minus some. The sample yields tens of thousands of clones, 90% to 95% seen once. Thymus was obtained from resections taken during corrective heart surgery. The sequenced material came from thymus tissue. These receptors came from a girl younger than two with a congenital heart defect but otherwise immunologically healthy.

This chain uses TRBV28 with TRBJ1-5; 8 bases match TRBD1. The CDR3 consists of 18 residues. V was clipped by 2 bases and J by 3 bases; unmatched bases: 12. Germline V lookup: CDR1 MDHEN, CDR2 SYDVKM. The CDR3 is CASSLPQGGPGANQPQHF. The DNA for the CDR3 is TGTGCCAGCAGTTTACCACAGGGGGGACCCGGAGCCAATCAGCCCCAGCATTTT.

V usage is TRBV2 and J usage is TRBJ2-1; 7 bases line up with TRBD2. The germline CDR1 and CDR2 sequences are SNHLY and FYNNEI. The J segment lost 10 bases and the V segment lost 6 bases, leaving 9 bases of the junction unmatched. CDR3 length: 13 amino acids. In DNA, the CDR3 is TGTGCCAGCAGAGCTAGCGGCGACGGGGAGCAGTTCTTC. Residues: CASRASGDGEQFF.

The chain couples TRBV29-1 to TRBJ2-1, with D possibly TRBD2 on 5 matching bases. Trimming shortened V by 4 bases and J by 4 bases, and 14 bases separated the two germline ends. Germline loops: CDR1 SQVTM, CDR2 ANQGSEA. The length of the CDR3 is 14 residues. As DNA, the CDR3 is TGCAGCGTTGTGATGGTAGCGTCATACAATGAGCAGTTCTTC. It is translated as CSVVMVASYNEQFF.

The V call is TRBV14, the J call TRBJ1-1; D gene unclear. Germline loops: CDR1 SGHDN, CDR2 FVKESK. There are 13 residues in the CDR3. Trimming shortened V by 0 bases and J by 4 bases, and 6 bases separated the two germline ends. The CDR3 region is CASSQDRPTEAFF. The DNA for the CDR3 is TGTGCCAGCAGCCAAGATAGGCCCACTGAAGCTTTCTTT.

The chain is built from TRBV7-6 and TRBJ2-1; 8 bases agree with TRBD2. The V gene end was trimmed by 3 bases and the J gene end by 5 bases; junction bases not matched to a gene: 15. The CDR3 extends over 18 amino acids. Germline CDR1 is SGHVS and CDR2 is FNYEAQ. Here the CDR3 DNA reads TGTGCCAGCAGCTTCGGGACGGGCAGCGGGAGATTCCACAATGAGCAGTTCTTC. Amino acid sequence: CASSFGTGSGRFHNEQFF.